This record concerns one T cell receptor (beta chain) sequence. It is likely a read error, because the conserved phenylalanine at the end of the CDR3 is missing. It is unclear where the CDR3 begins or ends on the DNA, so no DNA is shown, and the CDR3 is as TCRdb lists it. The data originate from a study of tumor-infiltrating lymphocytes in primary liver carcinoma. With termini counted, the CDR3 has 15 amino acids. Germline lookup yields CDR1 SGHAT and CDR2 FQNNGV. Making TCR beta cDNA involved approximately 0.5 ug total RNA and a constant-region primer. Amplification in three nested multiplex PCR rounds with slightly modified ARM-PCR gave rise to TCR beta libraries. Amplification in the first two PCR rounds was performed using TRBV1-TRBV30 forward primers and a C-beta reverse primer for 10 cycles each. TCRdb re-called the multiplex PCR reads through MiXCR, storing one row per CDR3 protein. Found here are around 35,000 distinct CDR3 sequences, roughly 80% of them singletons; the top ten hold 35% to 45%.

Both RNA and DNA were isolated together from roughly 20-30 mg of bulk tissue that had not been sorted. Donors underwent surgery for histopathologically diagnosed primary liver carcinoma. The clonotype comes from a man aged 35-49 years with primary liver carcinoma and hepatitis B virus infection. The chain combines TRBV11-2 with TRBJ2-5; the tabulated D call, TRBD2, remains unverified against the DNA. Specimen: tumor-adjacent normal liver tissue. The CDR3: CASSPVGLAPETLYY.